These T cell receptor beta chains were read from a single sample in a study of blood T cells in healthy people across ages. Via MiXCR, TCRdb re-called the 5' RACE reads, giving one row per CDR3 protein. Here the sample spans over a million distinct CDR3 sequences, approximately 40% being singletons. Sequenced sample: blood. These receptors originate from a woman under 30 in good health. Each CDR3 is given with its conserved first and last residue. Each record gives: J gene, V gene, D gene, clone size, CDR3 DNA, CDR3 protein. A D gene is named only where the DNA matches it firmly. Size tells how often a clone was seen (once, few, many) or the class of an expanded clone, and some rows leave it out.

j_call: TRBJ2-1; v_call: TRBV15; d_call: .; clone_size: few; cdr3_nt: TGTGCCACCAGCAAGACTACCTACGCTAATGAGCAGTTCTTC; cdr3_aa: CATSKTTYANEQFF
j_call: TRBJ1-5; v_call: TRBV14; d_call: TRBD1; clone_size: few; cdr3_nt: TGTGCCAGCAGCCCGAGGGGGCCGAATCAGCCCCAGCATTTT; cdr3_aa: CASSPRGPNQPQHF
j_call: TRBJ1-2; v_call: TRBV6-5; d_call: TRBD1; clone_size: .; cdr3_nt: TGTGCCACCAGAACAGGGGCCACTATCGGCTACACCTTC; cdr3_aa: CATRTGATIGYTF
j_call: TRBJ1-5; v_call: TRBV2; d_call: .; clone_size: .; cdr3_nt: TGTGCCAGCAGACGAGAGGTCAGGGTAGATCAGCCCCAGCATTTT; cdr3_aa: CASRREVRVDQPQHF
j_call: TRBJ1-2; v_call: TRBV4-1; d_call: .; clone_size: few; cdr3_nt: TGCGCCAGCAGCCAAGTTTTCGCCTTACAGGGTAGCTATGGCTACACCTTC; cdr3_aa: CASSQVFALQGSYGYTF
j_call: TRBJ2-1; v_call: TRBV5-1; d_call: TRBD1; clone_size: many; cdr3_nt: TGCGCCAGCAGCTTGGGGGACAGGGGGAATGAGCAGTTCTTC; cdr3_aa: CASSLGDRGNEQFF
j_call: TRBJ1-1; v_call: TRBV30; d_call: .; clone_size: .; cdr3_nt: TGTGCCTGGAGTGAAGGGTCGAGAGCTTTCTTT; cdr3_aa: CAWSEGSRAFF
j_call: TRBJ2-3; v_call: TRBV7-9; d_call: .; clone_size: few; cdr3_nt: TGTGCCAGCAGCACACACGAGAGCACAGATACGCAGTATTTT; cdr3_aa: CASSTHESTDTQYF
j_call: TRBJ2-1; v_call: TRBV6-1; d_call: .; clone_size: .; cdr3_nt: TGTGCCGCTCCCTCCGGGGGAGACAATGAGCAGTTCTTC; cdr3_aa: CAAPSGGDNEQFF
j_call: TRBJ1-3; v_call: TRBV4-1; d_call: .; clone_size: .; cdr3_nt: TGCGCCAGCAGCCAAGACAGGAGCTCTGGAAACACCATATATTTT; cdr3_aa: CASSQDRSSGNTIYF
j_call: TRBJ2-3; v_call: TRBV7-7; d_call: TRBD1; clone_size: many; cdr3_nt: TGTGCCAGCAGTCGGGGACAGTCCACAGATACGCAGTATTTT; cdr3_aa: CASSRGQSTDTQYF
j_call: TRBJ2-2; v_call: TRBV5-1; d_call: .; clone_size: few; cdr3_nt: TGCGCCAGCAGCCCATTTTCCGGGGAGCTGTTTTTT; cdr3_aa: CASSPFSGELFF
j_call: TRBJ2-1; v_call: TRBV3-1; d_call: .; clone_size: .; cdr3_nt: TGTGCCAGCAGCCAAGATCACCCCAGCGGGTTCTACAATGAGCAGTTCTTC; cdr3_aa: CASSQDHPSGFYNEQFF
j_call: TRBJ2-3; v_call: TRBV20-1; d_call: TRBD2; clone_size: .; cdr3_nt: TGCAGTGCCCAGACTAGCGGGAACACAGATACGCAGTATTTT; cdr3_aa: CSAQTSGNTDTQYF
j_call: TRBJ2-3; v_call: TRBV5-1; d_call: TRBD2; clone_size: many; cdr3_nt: TGCGCCAGCAGGGCGAGCGGGGGGGCGGCAGATACGCAGTATTTT; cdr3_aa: CASRASGGAADTQYF
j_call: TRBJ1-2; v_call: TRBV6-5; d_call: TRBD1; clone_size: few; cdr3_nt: TGTGCCAGCAGTACTTCCTGGGGACAGGGAGGACGCTATGGCTACACCTTC; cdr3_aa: CASSTSWGQGGRYGYTF
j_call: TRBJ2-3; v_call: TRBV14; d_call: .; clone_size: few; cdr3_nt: TGTGCCAGCAGCCAAGGGGTAGCCACAGATACGCAGTATTTT; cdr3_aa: CASSQGVATDTQYF
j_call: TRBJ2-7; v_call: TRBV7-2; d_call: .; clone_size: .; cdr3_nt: TGTGCCAGCAGCTTAACCCCGGCAGGGTCCTACGAGCAGTACTTC; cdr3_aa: CASSLTPAGSYEQYF
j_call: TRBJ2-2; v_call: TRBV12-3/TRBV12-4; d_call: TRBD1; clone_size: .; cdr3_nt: TGTGCCAGCAGTTGGACAGGAGTTAACACCGGGGAGCTGTTTTTT; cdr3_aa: CASSWTGVNTGELFF
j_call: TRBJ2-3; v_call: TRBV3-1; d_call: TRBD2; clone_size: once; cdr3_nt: TGTGCCAGCAGCCAAGGACTAGCGGGTTCGGCAGATACGCAGTATTTT; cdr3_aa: CASSQGLAGSADTQYF
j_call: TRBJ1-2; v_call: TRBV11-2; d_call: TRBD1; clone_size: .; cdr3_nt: TGTGCCAGCAGCTTAGAGGGGACAGGGCGGGGAACTAACTATGGCTACACCTTC; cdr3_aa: CASSLEGTGRGTNYGYTF
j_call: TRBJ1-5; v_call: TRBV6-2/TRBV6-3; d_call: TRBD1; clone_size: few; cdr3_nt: TGTGCCAGCCAACGCGGACAGGGGAATCAGCCCCAGCATTTT; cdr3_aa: CASQRGQGNQPQHF
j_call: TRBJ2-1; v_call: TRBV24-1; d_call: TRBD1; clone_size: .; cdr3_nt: TGTGCCACCAGCTCCGCCGGGACAGGGGGCTACAATGAGCAGTTCTTC; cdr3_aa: CATSSAGTGGYNEQFF
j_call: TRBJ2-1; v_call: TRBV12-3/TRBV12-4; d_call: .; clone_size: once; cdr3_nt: TGTGCCAGCAGTTTATGGGACAATGAGCAGTTCTTC; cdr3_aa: CASSLWDNEQFF
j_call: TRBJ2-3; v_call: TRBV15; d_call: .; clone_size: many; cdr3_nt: TGTGCCACCTCCCCTTTTGGGGACGGCGGGGATACGCAGTATTTT; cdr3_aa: CATSPFGDGGDTQYF
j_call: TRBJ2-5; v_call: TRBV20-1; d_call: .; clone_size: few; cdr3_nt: TGCAGTGCAAACTACGCGGGACAAGAGACCCAGTACTTC; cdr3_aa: CSANYAGQETQYF
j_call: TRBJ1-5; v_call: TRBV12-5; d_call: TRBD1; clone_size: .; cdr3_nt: TGTGCTAGTGGTTTAGGACAGGGCAATCAGCCCCAGCATTTT; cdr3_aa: CASGLGQGNQPQHF
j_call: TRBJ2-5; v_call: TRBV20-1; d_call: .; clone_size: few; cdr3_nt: TGCAGTGCCTCGGACAGCCAAGAGACCCAGTACTTC; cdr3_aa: CSASDSQETQYF
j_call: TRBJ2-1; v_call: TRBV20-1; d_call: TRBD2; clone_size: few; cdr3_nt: TGCAGTGCGAAGCTAGCGGTATCAAGCAATGAGCAGTTCTTC; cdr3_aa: CSAKLAVSSNEQFF
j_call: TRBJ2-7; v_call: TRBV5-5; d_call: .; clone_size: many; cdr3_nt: TGTGCCAGCAGCTTTGCCGACTACGAGCAGTACTTC; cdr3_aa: CASSFADYEQYF